Listed below are T cell receptor beta chains from one sample, sequenced in a study of cytomegalovirus exposure and HLA in healthy donors. Profiling relied on immunoSEQ multiplex PCR, and the TCRdb table lists in-frame clones only, not all of them. The sample carries under 200,000 clones, more than 70% recorded once. The specimen sequenced was PBMCs. The receptor set was obtained from a male donor in good health and CMV-seronegative. CDR3s include the opening cysteine and the closing phenylalanine or tryptophan. A D gene is named only where the DNA matches it firmly. Clone size is shown for a subset of rows, as once, few, many or a class of expanded clone.

J gene	V gene	clone size	D gene	CDR3 DNA	CDR3 protein
TRBJ2-1	TRBV11-3	once	TRBD1	TGTGCCAGCAGCTTAGATCAGTCCGGGACAGGCTCCTACAATGAGCAGTTCTTC	CASSLDQSGTGSYNEQFF
TRBJ2-1	TRBV6-6	NA	NA	TGTGCCAGCAGACAGAACAATGAGCAGTTCTTC	CASRQNNEQFF
TRBJ1-1	TRBV5-5	few	TRBD1	TGTGCCAGCAGCTCGAAAACAGGGGTGACTGAAGCTTTCTTT	CASSSKTGVTEAFF
TRBJ1-2	TRBV11-1	NA	NA	TGTGCCAGCAGCTTAAGAGAGTCAAACTATGGCTACACCTTC	CASSLRESNYGYTF
TRBJ2-5	TRBV6-1	NA	TRBD2	TGTGCCAGCAGTGATTGGGCGGGGGGACCAGAGACCCAGTACTTC	CASSDWAGGPETQYF
TRBJ2-3	TRBV10-3	few	TRBD2	TGTGCCATCAGTGACCCGGGACTAGCGGGAGCAGATACGCAGTATTTT	CAISDPGLAGADTQYF
TRBJ1-2	TRBV7-3	NA	NA	TGTGCCAGCAGCTTATTACCCCAGGGCTATGGCTACACCTTC	CASSLLPQGYGYTF
TRBJ2-1	TRBV27	NA	NA	TGTGCCAGCGGATCTGGGTCTCCTGGGGCGGATGAGCAGTTCTTC	CASGSGSPGADEQFF
TRBJ2-1	TRBV7-3	NA	NA	TGTTCCAGCAGCTTATTCGGGCAGTTCTTC	CSSSLFGQFF
TRBJ1-5	TRBV6-1	few	TRBD1	TGTGCCAGCACCTATGGACAGGGGGCTCTTCAGCCCCAGCATTTT	CASTYGQGALQPQHF
TRBJ2-5	TRBV12-5	NA	NA	TGTGCTAGTGGTTTTGGGCCCCAAGAGACCCAGTACTTC	CASGFGPQETQYF
TRBJ2-7	TRBV29-1	NA	NA	TGCAGCGTGGATGCAGGCCACGAGCAGTACTTC	CSVDAGHEQYF
TRBJ2-1	TRBV5-6	NA	TRBD2	TGTGCCAGCAGCTTCCCCGGGAGGATGTCCTACAATGAGCAGTTCTTC	CASSFPGRMSYNEQFF
TRBJ2-7	TRBV28	NA	TRBD2	TGTGCCAGCAGGACTAGCGCCGGAGAGCAGTACTTC	CASRTSAGEQYF
TRBJ1-5	TRBV19	NA	TRBD1	TGTGCCAGTAGTGCGACAGGGGGTCAGCCCCAGCATTTT	CASSATGGQPQHF
TRBJ2-6	TRBV7-8	few	TRBD1	TGTGCCAGCAGCGGGACAGCTATCTCTGGGGCCAACGTCCTGACTTTC	CASSGTAISGANVLTF
TRBJ2-1	TRBV28	NA	NA	TGTGCCAGCACTTCCTCCGGTACGGTAAGCTCCTACAATGAGCAGTTCTTC	CASTSSGTVSSYNEQFF
TRBJ2-4	TRBV7-2	NA	TRBD2	TGTGCCAGCAGCTTAGGTCCGGGAGGAGTTGACTTC	CASSLGPGGVDF
TRBJ1-2	TRBV2	NA	NA	TGTGCCAGCAGTGTATTATCCGGGGCTAACTATGGCTACACCTTC	CASSVLSGANYGYTF
TRBJ1-6	TRBV18	NA	NA	TGTGCCAGCTCGGCCCAGCGGCCGCTTAATTCACCCCTCCACTTT	CASSAQRPLNSPLHF
TRBJ2-1	TRBV29-1	NA	TRBD2	TGCAGCGGGGGGACTAGTGGGGGGTCCTACAATGAGCAGTTCTTC	CSGGTSGGSYNEQFF
TRBJ2-5	TRBV13	NA	TRBD1	TGTGCCAGCAGCTGGAGACAGGGTCAAGAGACCCAGTACTTC	CASSWRQGQETQYF